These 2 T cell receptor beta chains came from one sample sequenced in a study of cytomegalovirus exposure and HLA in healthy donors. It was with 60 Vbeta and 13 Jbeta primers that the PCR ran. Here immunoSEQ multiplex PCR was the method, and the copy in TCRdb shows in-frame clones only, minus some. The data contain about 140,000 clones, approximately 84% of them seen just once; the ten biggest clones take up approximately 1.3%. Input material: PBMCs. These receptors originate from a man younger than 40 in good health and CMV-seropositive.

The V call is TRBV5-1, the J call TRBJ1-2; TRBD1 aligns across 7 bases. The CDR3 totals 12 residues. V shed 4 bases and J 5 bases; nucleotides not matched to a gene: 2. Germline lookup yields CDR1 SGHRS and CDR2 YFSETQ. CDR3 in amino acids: CASSPGQYGYTF. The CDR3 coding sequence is TGCGCCAGCAGCCCGGGACAGTATGGCTACACCTTC.

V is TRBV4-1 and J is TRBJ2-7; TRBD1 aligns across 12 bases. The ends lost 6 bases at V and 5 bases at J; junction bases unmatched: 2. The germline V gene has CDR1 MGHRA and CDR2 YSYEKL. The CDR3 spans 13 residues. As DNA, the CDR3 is TGCGCCAGCAGGGGACAGGGGGCGAACGAGCAGTACTTC. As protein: CASRGQGANEQYF.